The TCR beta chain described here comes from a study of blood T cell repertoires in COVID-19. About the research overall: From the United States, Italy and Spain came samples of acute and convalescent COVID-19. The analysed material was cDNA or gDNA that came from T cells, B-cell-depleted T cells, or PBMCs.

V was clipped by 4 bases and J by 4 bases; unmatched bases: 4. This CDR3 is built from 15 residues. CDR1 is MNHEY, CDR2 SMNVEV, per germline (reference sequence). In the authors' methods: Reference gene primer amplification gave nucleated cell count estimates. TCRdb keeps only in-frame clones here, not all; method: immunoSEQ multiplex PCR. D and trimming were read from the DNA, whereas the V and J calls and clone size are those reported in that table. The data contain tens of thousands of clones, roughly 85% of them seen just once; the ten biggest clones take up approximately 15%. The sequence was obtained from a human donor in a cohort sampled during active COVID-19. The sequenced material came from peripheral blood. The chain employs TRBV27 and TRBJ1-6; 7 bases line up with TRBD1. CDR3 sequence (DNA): TGTGCCAGCAGTTCCCGGACAGGTTATAATTCACCCCTCCACTTT. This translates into CASSSRTGYNSPLHF.